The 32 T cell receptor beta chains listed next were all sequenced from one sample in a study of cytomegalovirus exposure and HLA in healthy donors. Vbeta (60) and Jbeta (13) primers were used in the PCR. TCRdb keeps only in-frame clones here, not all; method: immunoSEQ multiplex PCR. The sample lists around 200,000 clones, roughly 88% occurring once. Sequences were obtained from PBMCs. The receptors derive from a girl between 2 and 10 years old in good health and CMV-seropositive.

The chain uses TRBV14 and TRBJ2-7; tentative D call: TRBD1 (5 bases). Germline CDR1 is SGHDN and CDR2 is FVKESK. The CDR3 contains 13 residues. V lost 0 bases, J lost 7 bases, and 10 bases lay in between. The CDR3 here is CASSQDWGWEQYF. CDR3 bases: TGTGCCAGCAGCCAAGATTGGGGCTGGGAGCAGTACTTC.

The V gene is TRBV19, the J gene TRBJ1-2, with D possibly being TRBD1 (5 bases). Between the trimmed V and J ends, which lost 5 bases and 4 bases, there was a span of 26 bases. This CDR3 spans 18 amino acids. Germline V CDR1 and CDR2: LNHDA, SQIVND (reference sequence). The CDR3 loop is CASSYGFGHPDRGYGYTF. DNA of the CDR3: TGTGCCAGTAGTTATGGTTTCGGACATCCCGACCGTGGCTATGGCTACACCTTC.

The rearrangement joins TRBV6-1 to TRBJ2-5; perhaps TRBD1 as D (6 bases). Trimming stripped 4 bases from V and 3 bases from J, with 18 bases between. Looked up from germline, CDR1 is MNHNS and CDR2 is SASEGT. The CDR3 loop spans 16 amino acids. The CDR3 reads CASSGVLRDKKETQYF. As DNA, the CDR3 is TGTGCCAGCAGTGGGGTACTCCGGGACAAAAAAGAGACCCAGTACTTC.

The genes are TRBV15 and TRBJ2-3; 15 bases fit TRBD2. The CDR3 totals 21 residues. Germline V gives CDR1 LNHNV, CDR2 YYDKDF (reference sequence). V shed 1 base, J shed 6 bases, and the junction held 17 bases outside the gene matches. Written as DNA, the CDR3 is TGTGCCACCAGCAGAGTCCCCCCTGGGACTAGCGGGGGGCGGAGTACGGATACGCAGTATTTT. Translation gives CATSRVPPGTSGGRSTDTQYF. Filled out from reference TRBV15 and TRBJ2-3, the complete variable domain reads DAMVIQNPRYQVTQFGKPVTLSCSQTLNHNVMYWYQQKSSQAPKLLFHYYDKDFNNEADTPDNFQSRRPNTSFCFLDIRSPGLGDTAMYLCATSRVPPGTSGGRSTDTQYFGPGTRLTVL.

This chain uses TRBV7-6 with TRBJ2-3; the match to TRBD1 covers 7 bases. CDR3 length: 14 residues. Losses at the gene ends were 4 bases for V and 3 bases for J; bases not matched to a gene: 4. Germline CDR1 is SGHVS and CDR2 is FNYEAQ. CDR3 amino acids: CASSSTGTTDTQYF. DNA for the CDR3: TGTGCCAGCAGCTCGACAGGGACGACAGATACGCAGTATTTT.

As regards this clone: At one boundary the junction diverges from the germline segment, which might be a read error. The CDR3 protein is CASSGGAGDTQYF. CDR3 nucleotides: TGTGCTAGTAGCGGGGGAGCGGGAGATACGCAGTATTTT. This rearrangement joins TRBV19 to TRBJ2-3, with 9 bases aligning to TRBD2. The CDR3 runs to 13 residues. CDR1 and CDR2 from the germline V gene are LNHDA and SQIVND (reference sequence).

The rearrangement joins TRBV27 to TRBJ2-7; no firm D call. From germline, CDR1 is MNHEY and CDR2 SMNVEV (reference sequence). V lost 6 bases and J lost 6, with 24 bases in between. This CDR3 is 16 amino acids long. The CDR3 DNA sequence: TGTGCCAGCAGCCCACTGCACGAGTGGCGGTTCGGCGAGCAGTACTTC. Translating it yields CASSPLHEWRFGEQYF.

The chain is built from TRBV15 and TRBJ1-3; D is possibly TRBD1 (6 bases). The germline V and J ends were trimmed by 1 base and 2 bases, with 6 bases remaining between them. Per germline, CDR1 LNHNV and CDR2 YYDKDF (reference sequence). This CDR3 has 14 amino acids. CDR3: CATSRGGPGNTIYF. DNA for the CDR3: TGTGCCACCAGCAGAGGGGGGCCTGGAAACACCATATATTTT.

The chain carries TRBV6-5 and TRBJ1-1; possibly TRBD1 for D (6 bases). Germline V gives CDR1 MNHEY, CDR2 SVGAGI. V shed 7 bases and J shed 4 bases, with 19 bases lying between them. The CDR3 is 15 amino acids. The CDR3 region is CASNIAGVGSTEAFF. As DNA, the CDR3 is TGTGCCAGCAACATCGCAGGGGTTGGGTCCACTGAAGCTTTCTTT.

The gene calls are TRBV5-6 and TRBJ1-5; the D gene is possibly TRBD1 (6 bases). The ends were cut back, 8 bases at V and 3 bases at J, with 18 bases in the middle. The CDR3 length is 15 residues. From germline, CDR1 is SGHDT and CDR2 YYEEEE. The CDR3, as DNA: TGTGCCAGTCAAACCGGGACAACCAACAATCAGCCCCAGCATTTT. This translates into CASQTGTTNNQPQHF.

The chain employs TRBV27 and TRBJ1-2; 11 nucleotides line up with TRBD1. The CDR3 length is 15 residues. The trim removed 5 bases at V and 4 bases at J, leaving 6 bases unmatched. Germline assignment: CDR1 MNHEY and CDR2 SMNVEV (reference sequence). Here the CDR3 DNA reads TGTGCCAGCAGTCCACGGACAGGGGGCGTCTATGGCTACACCTTC. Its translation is CASSPRTGGVYGYTF.

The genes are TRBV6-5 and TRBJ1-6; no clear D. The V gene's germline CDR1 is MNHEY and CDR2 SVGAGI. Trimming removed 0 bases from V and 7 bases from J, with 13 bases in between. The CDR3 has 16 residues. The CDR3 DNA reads TGTGCCAGCAGTTACTCACCCGACTTACACAATTCACCCCTCCACTTT. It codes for CASSYSPDLHNSPLHF.

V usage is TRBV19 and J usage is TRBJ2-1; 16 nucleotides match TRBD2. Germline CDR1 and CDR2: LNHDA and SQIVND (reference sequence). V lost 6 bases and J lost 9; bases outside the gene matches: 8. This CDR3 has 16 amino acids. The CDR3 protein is CASSPPGLAGGGEQFF. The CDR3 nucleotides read TGTGCCAGTAGCCCTCCGGGACTAGCGGGGGGGGGTGAGCAGTTCTTC.

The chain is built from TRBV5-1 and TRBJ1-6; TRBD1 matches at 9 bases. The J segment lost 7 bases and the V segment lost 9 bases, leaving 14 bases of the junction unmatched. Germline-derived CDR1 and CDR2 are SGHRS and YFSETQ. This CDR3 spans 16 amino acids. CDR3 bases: TGCGCCACCCCGACAGGGGGAACGAATTTGAATTCACCCCTCCACTTT. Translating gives CATPTGGTNLNSPLHF.

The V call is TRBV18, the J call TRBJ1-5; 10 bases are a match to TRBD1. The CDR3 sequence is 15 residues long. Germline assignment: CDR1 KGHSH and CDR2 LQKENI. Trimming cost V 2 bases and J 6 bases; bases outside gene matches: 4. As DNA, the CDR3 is TGTGCCAGCTCACCAATCTGGACAGGGGGTCAGCCCCAGCATTTT. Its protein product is CASSPIWTGGQPQHF.

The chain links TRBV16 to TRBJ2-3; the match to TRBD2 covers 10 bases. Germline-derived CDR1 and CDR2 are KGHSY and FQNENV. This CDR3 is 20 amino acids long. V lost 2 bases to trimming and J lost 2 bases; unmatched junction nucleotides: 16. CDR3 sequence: CASSQAGVAGGPMTTDTQYF. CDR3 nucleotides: TGTGCCAGCAGCCAAGCAGGAGTAGCGGGAGGACCTATGACCACAGATACGCAGTATTTT.

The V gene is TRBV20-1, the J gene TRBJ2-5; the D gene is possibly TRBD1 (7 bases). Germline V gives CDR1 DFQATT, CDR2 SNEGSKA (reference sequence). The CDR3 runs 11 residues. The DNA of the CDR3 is TGCCCTCAGGGGGGAAAAGAGACCCAGTACTTC. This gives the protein CPQGGKETQYF.

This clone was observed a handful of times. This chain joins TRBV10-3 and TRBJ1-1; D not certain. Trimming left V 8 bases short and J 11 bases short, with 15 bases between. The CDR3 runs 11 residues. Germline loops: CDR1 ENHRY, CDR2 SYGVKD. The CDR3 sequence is CAIGRRPGAFF. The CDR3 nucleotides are TGTGCCATCGGACGGCGGCCGGGGGCTTTCTTT.

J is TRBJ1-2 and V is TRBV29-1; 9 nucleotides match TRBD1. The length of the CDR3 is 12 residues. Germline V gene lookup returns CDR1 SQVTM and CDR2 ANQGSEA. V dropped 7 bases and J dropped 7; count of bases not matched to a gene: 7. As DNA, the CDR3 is TGCAGCGGCACACCACAGGGGGCTGGCTACACCTTC. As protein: CSGTPQGAGYTF.

The CDR3 loop reads CASGGTRDRDTQYF. The CDR3 DNA follows: TGTGCTAGTGGAGGGACACGGGATAGGGATACGCAGTATTTT. The chain carries TRBV12-5 and TRBJ2-3; weak D call: TRBD1 (6 bases). The V and J ends lost 6 bases and 6 bases respectively, with 16 bases between them. Germline-derived CDR1 and CDR2 are LGHNT and FRNRAP. There are 14 residues in the CDR3.

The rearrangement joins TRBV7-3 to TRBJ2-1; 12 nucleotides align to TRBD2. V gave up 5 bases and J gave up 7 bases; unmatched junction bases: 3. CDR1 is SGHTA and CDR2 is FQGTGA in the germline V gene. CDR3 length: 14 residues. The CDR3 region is CASSPGTSGNEQFF. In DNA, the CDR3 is TGTGCCAGCAGCCCCGGGACTAGCGGGAATGAGCAGTTCTTC.

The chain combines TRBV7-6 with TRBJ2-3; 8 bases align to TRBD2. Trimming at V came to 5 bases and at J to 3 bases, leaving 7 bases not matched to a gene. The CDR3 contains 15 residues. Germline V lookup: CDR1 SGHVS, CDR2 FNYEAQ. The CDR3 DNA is TGTGCCAGCAGCGCGCGCCAGCGGGGGACAGATACGCAGTATTTT. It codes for CASSARQRGTDTQYF.

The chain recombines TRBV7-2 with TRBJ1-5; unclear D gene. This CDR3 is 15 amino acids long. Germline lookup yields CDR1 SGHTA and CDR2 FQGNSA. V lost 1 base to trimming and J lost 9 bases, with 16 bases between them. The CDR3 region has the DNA TGTGCCAGCAGCTTAGATCGCGGCCGACGACTGCCCCAGCATTTT. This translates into CASSLDRGRRLPQHF.

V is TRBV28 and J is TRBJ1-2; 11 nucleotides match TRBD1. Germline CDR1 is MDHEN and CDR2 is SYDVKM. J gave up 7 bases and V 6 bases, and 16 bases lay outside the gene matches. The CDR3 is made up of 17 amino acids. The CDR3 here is CASRGPGQGGIMRGYTF. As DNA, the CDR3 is TGTGCCAGCAGGGGACCGGGACAGGGGGGAATCATGCGTGGCTACACCTTC.

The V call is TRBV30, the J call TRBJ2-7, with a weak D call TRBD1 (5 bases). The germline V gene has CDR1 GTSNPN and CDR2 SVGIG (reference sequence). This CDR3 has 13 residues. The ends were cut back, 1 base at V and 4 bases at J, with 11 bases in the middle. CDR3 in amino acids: CAWSAFKGYEQYF. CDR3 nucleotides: TGTGCCTGGAGTGCGTTTAAGGGGTACGAGCAGTACTTC.

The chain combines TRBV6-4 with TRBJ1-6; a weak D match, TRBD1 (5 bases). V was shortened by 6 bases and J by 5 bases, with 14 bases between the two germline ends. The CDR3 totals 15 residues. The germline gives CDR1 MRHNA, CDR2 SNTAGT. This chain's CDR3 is CASRPREGDNSPLHF. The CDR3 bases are TGTGCCAGCAGGCCCAGGGAGGGAGATAATTCACCCCTCCACTTT.

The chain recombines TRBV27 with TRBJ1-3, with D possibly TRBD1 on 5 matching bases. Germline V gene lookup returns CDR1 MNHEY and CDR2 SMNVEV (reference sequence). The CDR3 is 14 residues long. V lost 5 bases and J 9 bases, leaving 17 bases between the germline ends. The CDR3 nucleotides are TGTGCCAGCAGTCGAAGCAGGGAGGGCCCCACCATATATTTT. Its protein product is CASSRSREGPTIYF.

In DNA, the CDR3 is TGTGCCTGGAGTATGAGGAGACAGGGCTATGGCTACACCTTC. Translation gives CAWSMRRQGYGYTF. The V and J genes are TRBV30 and TRBJ1-2; 7 bases match TRBD1. The trim removed 2 bases at V and 4 bases at J, leaving 7 bases unmatched. The CDR3 spans 14 residues. Germline CDR1 and CDR2: GTSNPN and SVGIG (reference sequence).

In nucleotides, the CDR3 is TGCGCCAGCAGCTTGGAAGGGGTCATCTACAATGAGCAGTTCTTC. As protein: CASSLEGVIYNEQFF. The chain links TRBV5-1 to TRBJ2-1, with D possibly being TRBD1 (5 bases). Germline CDR1 and CDR2: SGHRS and YFSETQ. The CDR3 loop spans 15 amino acids. The ends were cut back, 0 bases at V and 3 bases at J, with 10 bases in the middle.

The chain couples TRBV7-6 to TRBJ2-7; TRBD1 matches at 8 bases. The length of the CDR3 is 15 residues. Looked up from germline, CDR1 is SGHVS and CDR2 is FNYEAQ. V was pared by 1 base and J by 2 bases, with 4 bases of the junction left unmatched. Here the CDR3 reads CASSLVQGVTYEQYF. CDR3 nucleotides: TGTGCCAGCAGCTTAGTACAGGGGGTTACCTACGAGCAGTACTTC. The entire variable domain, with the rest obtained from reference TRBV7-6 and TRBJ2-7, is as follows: GAGVSQSPRYKVTKRGQDVALRCDPISGHVSLYWYRQALGQGPEFLTYFNYEAQQDKSGLPNDRFSAERPEGSISTLTIQRTEQRDSAMYRCASSLVQGVTYEQYFGPGTRLTVT.

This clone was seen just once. The CDR3 DNA is TGTGCCAGCAGCTTGTCTGGCGGCTCAGATACGCAGTATTTT. Residues: CASSLSGGSDTQYF. The chain links TRBV7-2 to TRBJ2-3; D is undetermined. The V gene lost 3 bases and the J gene lost 4 bases, with 11 bases spanning the gap. The CDR3 extends over 14 amino acids. The germline gives CDR1 SGHTA, CDR2 FQGNSA.

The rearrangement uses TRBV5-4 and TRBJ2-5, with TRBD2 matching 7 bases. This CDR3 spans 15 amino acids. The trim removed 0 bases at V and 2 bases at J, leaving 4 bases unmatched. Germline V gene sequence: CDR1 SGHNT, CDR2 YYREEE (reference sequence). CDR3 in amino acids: CASSLVTSVQETQYF. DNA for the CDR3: TGTGCCAGCAGCTTGGTAACTAGCGTACAAGAGACCCAGTACTTC.